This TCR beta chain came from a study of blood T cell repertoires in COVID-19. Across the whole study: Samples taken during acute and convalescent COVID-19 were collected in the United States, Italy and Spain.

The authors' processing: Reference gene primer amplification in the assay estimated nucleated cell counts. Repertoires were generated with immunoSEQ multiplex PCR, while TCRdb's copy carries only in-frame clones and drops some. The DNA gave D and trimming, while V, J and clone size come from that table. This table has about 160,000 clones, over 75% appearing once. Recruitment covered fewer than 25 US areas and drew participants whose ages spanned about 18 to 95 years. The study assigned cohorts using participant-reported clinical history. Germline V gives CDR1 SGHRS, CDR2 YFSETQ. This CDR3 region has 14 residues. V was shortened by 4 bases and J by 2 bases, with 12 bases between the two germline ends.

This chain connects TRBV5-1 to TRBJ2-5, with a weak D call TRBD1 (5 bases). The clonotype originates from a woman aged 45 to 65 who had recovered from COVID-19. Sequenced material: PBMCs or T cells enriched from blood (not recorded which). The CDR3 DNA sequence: TGCGCCAGCAGCCCCAGGACAAGACAAGAGACCCAGTACTTC. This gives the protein CASSPRTRQETQYF. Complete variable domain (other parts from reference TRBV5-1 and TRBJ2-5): KAGVTQTPRYLIKTRGQQVTLSCSPISGHRSVSWYQQTPGQGLQFLFEYFSETQRNKGNFPGRFSGRQFSNSRSEMNVSTLELGDSALYLCASSPRTRQETQYFGPGTRLLVL.